This T cell receptor (beta chain) was captured by sequencing in a study of monozygotic twins with cystic fibrosis (dated by TCRdb to the early 2020s). For context, the study as a whole: Barcoded libraries were prepared with roughly 14 PCR cycles from roughly 3 micrograms of fragmented DNA. Data for three of the twin pairs had been reported earlier in a different context. The study compared TCR beta repertoires within and between 16 monozygotic twin pairs with cystic fibrosis to assess genetic influence on V and J gene usage. Ten female and six male twin pairs, aged 2.0 to 36.4 years (median roughly 9.5 years) and mostly children and adolescents, were included in the cohort. Twins were ranked among some 1,100 cohort participants for weight-for-height and FEVPerc (FEV1 disease centile) at the day of blood sampling. Summary of the overall study and its limitations: No association turned up between shared CDR3 numbers and age, concordance or disease severity, and the cohort was small. Monozygotic CF twin pairs shared significantly more nucleotide-identical clonotypes within each pair than unrelated CF individuals shared with one another (P = 0.000026, Mann-Whitney). In 13 of 16 pairs, V gene usage most closely resembled the co-twin's, and the same held for J usage in 8 of 16 pairs, a pattern suggesting genetic constraints. Simpson clonality tended to be low (median around 0.0095), which suggests a naive-dominated repertoire, although clonality was higher in the most severely affected patients.

The twin pairs came from the European Cystic Fibrosis Twin and Sibling Study Cohort, which recruited patients from over 150 CF clinics across 14 European countries. Zygosity and CFTR genotype were confirmed in-house, and zygosity was tested by multiplex PCR of nine short tandem repeat loci. Peripheral blood was sampled from each twin, and clinical parameters were recorded on the day of blood sampling. Genomic DNA was isolated from peripheral blood cells with phenol/chloroform and kept in TE buffer at 4 degrees C. This clone was observed a single time. Its cognate antigen has yet to be identified. Per-nucleotide qualities are absent, and no much larger clonotype sits a single base away. CDR1 and CDR2 are read off the germline V gene as MDHEN and SYDVKM. From its cysteine to its phenylalanine, the CDR3 spans 15 amino acids. Of the read, only the CDR3 DNA is kept; its 45 bases are in frame from base 1. V is pared back by 2 bases and J by 4 bases, with 11 bases lying between the germline termini.

Following the manufacturer's instructions, TCR beta CDR3 regions were amplified by multiplex PCR with the immunoSEQ immune profiling system. An Illumina NextSeq system was used to carry out the sequencing. The authors processed their data as follows. Sequence data were processed on the immunoSEQ Analyzer platform, and clonality was calculated as the square root of Simpson's index of productive rearrangements. V and J usage similarity was measured by Jensen-Shannon distance, and CDR3 generation probabilities were computed with OLGA. Shared CDR3 sequences were searched against the immuneACCESS database (August 2020) and VDJdb (December 2020). TCRdb limited this immuneACCESS table to in-frame rearrangements with V and J called. A share of clones is missing; checked studies link under half to unresolved V genes, and the rest is unexplained. V, J and clone size derive from that table, while D and trimming were established from the DNA sequence. For this sample the table gives about 15,000 clones, of which approximately 98% were detected only once. The ten largest clones add up to around 0.37% of the sample.

The chain joins TRBV28 to TRBJ2-2, with no confident D gene call. The sample taken for sequencing was blood. The TCR comes from a girl aged 2 to 9 with cystic fibrosis. The CDR3 region reads CASSLVRPSTGELFF. The bases are TGTGCCAGCAGTTTAGTCCGCCCCAGCACCGGGGAGCTGTTTTTT. With the rest looked up from the reference TRBV28 and TRBJ2-2 genes rather than sequenced, the full variable domain is DVKVTQSSRYLVKRTGEKVFLECVQDMDHENMFWYRQDPGLGLRLIYFSYDVKMKEKGDIPEGYSVSREKKERFSLILESASTNQTSMYLCASSLVRPSTGELFFGEGSRLTVL.